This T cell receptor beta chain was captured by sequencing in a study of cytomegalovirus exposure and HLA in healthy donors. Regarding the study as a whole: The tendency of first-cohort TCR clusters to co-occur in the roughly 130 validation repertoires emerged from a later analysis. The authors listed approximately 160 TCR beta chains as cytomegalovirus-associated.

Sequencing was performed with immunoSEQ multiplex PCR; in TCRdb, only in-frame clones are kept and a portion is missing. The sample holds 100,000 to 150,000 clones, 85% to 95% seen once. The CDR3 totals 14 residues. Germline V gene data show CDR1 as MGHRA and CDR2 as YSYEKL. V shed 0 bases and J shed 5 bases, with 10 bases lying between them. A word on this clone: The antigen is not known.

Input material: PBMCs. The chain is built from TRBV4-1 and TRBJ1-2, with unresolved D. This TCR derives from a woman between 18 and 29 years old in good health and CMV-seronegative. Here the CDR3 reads CASSQDLSGYGYTF. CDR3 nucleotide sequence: TGCGCCAGCAGCCAAGATCTTTCGGGTTATGGCTACACCTTC.